The 5 T cell receptor beta chains below come from one sample, sequenced in a study of blood T cell repertoires in COVID-19 (dated by TCRdb to between 2020 and 2021). The library was prepared using the immunoSEQ multiplex PCR assay. TCRdb holds this immuneACCESS table with in-frame rearrangements only. Some clones are missing; in checked studies, unresolved V genes explain under half, and the rest has no known cause. Within this sample are 150,000 or so clones, with less than 90% of them counted one time only. The top ten clones comprise approximately 14% of the sample. Sequenced input: peripheral blood. The receptors here all came from a man younger than 30 with active or convalescent COVID-19.

The rearrangement uses TRBV6-1 and TRBJ2-3, with 9 bases fitting TRBD1. The CDR3 length is 18 residues. Germline V gene sequence: CDR1 MNHNS, CDR2 SASEGT. After removal of 2 bases from V and 0 bases from J, the junction contained 9 bases not matched to a gene. The CDR3 spells CASSETDRGRISTDTQYF. In DNA form, the CDR3 reads TGTGCCAGCAGTGAAACGGACAGGGGAAGGATTAGCACAGATACGCAGTATTTT.

This clone was counted only a few times. V usage is TRBV5-5 and J usage is TRBJ1-3, with unresolved D. The ends were cut back, 3 bases at V and 0 bases at J, with 10 bases in the middle. In germline, CDR1 is SGHKS, CDR2 YYEKEE (reference sequence). This CDR3 spans 15 amino acids. In DNA form, the CDR3 reads TGTGCCAGCAGCTCTACCGAAGACTCTGGAAACACCATATATTTT. Its protein is CASSSTEDSGNTIYF.

The chain is built from TRBV6-2 or TRBV6-3 and TRBJ2-5; weak D call: TRBD1 (6 bases). V was cut by 6 bases and J by 5 bases, with 19 bases left in between. Germline V gives CDR1 MNHEY, CDR2 SVGEGT. This CDR3 contains 15 residues. The CDR3 DNA is TGTGCCAGCAGCACAGGGATGAGTTCGGTGGAGACCCAGTACTTC. Protein product: CASSTGMSSVETQYF.

A single count supports this clone. The rearrangement joins TRBV6-1 to TRBJ2-7; D possibly corresponds to TRBD2 (5 bases). The V end was cut by 3 bases, the J end by 3 bases, with 12 bases between. CDR3 length: 14 residues. Germline-derived CDR1 and CDR2 are MNHNS and SASEGT. The CDR3: CASSEGYGSYEQYF. For the CDR3, the DNA is TGTGCCAGCAGTGAGGGGTATGGGAGCTACGAGCAGTACTTC.

Only a few counts were recorded for this clone. The rearrangement joins TRBV12-3 or TRBV12-4 to TRBJ2-2; 7 bases map to TRBD1. Germline trimming cut 6 bases from V and 4 bases from J; bases unmatched to any gene: 2. This CDR3 has 13 amino acids. In DNA form, the CDR3 reads TGTGCCAGCAGGGGGACAGCCACCGGGGAGCTGTTTTTT. Translated, it gives CASRGTATGELFF.